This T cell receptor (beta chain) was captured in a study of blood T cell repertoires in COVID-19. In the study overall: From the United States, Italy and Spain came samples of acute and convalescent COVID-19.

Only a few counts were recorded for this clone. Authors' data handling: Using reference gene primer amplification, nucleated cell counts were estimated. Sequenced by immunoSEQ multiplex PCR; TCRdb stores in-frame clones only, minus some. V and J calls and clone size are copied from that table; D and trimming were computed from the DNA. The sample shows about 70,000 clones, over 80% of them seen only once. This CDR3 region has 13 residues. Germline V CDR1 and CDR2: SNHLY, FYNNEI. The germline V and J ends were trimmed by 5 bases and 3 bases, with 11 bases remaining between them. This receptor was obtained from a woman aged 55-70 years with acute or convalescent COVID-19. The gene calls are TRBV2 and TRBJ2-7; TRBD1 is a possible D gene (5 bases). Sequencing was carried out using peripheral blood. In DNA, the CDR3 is TGTGCCAGCAGTACGACAGTACTCTACGAGCAGTACTTC. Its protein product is CASSTTVLYEQYF.